Listed below are T cell receptor beta chains from one sample, sequenced in a study of neoadjuvant anti-PD-1 for oral cavity cancer. The repertoire was sequenced with immunoSEQ multiplex PCR; TCRdb's copy has only in-frame clones and lacks some. Of about 72,000 clones listed, over 70% were seen once; the top ten hold more than 3%. This material consisted of PBMCs, taken before nivolumab (anti-PD-1) treatment. These receptor sequences come from a person between 40 and 85 years old with oral cavity squamous cell carcinoma. CDR3s include the opening cysteine and the closing phenylalanine or tryptophan. Each record gives: D gene, V gene, clone size, J gene, CDR3 protein, CDR3 DNA. The D gene is left open where the match is weak. Part of the rows lack a size; the others show once, few, many or a class for expanded clones.

d_call: .
v_call: TRBV27
clone_size: once
j_call: TRBJ2-6
cdr3_aa: CASSLFFPGYGANVLTF
cdr3_nt: TGTGCCAGCAGTTTATTCTTCCCCGGGTATGGGGCCAACGTCCTGACTTTC

d_call: .
v_call: TRBV6-5
clone_size: .
j_call: TRBJ1-5
cdr3_aa: CASSYYSNQPQHF
cdr3_nt: TGTGCCAGCAGTTATTATAGCAATCAGCCCCAGCATTTT

d_call: .
v_call: TRBV2
clone_size: .
j_call: TRBJ1-6
cdr3_aa: CASLTERTNSPLHF
cdr3_nt: TGTGCCAGTTTAACAGAGAGGACAAATTCACCCCTCCACTTT

d_call: .
v_call: TRBV19
clone_size: .
j_call: TRBJ2-7
cdr3_aa: CASSKRDGSYEQYF
cdr3_nt: TGTGCCAGTAGTAAACGGGACGGGTCCTACGAGCAGTACTTC

d_call: TRBD1
v_call: TRBV5-1
clone_size: .
j_call: TRBJ1-4
cdr3_aa: CASSFGIGTVKALREKLFF
cdr3_nt: TGCGCCAGCAGCTTCGGTATTGGGACAGTAAAGGCTCTACGCGAAAAACTGTTTTTT

d_call: .
v_call: TRBV5-1
clone_size: .
j_call: TRBJ1-1
cdr3_aa: CASSLADTGNTEAFF
cdr3_nt: TGCGCCAGCAGCTTGGCCGATACAGGGAACACTGAAGCTTTCTTT

d_call: .
v_call: TRBV5-4
clone_size: .
j_call: TRBJ2-7
cdr3_aa: CASSSAYEQYF
cdr3_nt: TGTGCCAGCAGCTCCGCCTACGAGCAGTACTTC

d_call: .
v_call: TRBV5-4
clone_size: .
j_call: TRBJ1-5
cdr3_aa: CASSMGGGFSNQPQHF
cdr3_nt: TGTGCCAGCAGCATGGGAGGAGGTTTTAGCAATCAGCCCCAGCATTTT

d_call: .
v_call: TRBV9
clone_size: .
j_call: TRBJ2-2
cdr3_aa: CASSGRGRGTGELFF
cdr3_nt: TGTGCCAGCAGCGGCAGGGGCCGAGGGACCGGGGAGCTGTTTTTT

d_call: .
v_call: TRBV10-1
clone_size: .
j_call: TRBJ1-1
cdr3_aa: CASSRDLNTEAFF
cdr3_nt: TGCGCCAGCAGCCGGGACCTGAACACTGAAGCTTTCTTT

d_call: .
v_call: TRBV28
clone_size: .
j_call: TRBJ2-7
cdr3_aa: CASSLGILYEQYF
cdr3_nt: TGTGCCAGCAGTCTCGGGATTCTCTACGAGCAGTACTTC

d_call: TRBD2
v_call: TRBV27
clone_size: .
j_call: TRBJ2-1
cdr3_aa: CASSFGTSGRGEQFF
cdr3_nt: TGTGCCAGCAGTTTTGGGACTAGCGGGCGGGGTGAGCAGTTCTTC

d_call: .
v_call: TRBV27
clone_size: .
j_call: TRBJ2-7
cdr3_aa: CASSLRVLYEQYF
cdr3_nt: TGTGCCAGCAGTCTTCGGGTCCTTTACGAGCAGTACTTC

d_call: TRBD1
v_call: TRBV4-1
clone_size: .
j_call: TRBJ2-7
cdr3_aa: CASSLGQGPPPYEQYF
cdr3_nt: TGCGCCAGCAGCCTGGGACAGGGGCCGCCCCCCTACGAGCAGTACTTC

d_call: TRBD1
v_call: TRBV2
clone_size: .
j_call: TRBJ2-7
cdr3_aa: CASSVDRVNEQYF
cdr3_nt: TGTGCCAGCAGTGTTGACAGGGTGAACGAGCAGTACTTC

d_call: .
v_call: TRBV6-6
clone_size: .
j_call: TRBJ1-3
cdr3_aa: CASSFINAGNTIYF
cdr3_nt: TGTGCCAGCAGTTTCATTAACGCTGGAAACACCATATATTTT

d_call: TRBD2
v_call: TRBV27
clone_size: .
j_call: TRBJ2-5
cdr3_aa: CASSRDRSSGVTETQYF
cdr3_nt: TGTGCCAGCAGCCGGGATCGGAGTAGCGGGGTGACAGAGACCCAGTACTTC

d_call: .
v_call: TRBV5-6
clone_size: .
j_call: TRBJ1-1
cdr3_aa: CASSDYTGWETEAFF
cdr3_nt: TGTGCCAGCAGCGACTATACAGGGTGGGAAACTGAAGCTTTCTTT

d_call: TRBD2
v_call: TRBV5-4
clone_size: .
j_call: TRBJ2-1
cdr3_aa: CAVLRRGGSNEQFF
cdr3_nt: TGTGCCGTCTTACGGCGGGGGGGCTCCAATGAGCAGTTCTTC

d_call: TRBD1
v_call: TRBV2
clone_size: few
j_call: TRBJ1-3
cdr3_aa: CASNSPRTDRGRLSGNTIYF
cdr3_nt: TGTGCCAGCAATTCGCCACGCACGGACAGGGGGCGCCTCTCTGGAAACACCATATATTTT

d_call: TRBD2
v_call: TRBV10-2
clone_size: .
j_call: TRBJ2-5
cdr3_aa: CASMGLAVKETQYF
cdr3_nt: TGCGCCAGCATGGGACTAGCGGTAAAAGAGACCCAGTACTTC

d_call: TRBD1
v_call: TRBV10-3
clone_size: .
j_call: TRBJ1-2
cdr3_aa: CAIRKPQGAGYGYTF
cdr3_nt: TGTGCCATCAGAAAACCACAGGGGGCAGGCTATGGCTACACCTTC

d_call: .
v_call: TRBV11-2
clone_size: .
j_call: TRBJ1-6
cdr3_aa: CASSSHRDTTGGPLHF
cdr3_nt: TGTGCCAGCAGCTCCCACCGGGACACAACGGGGGGACCCCTCCACTTT

d_call: .
v_call: TRBV18
clone_size: .
j_call: TRBJ1-5
cdr3_aa: CASSPKGTAPSGQPQHF
cdr3_nt: TGTGCCAGCTCACCGAAAGGGACGGCCCCATCTGGTCAGCCCCAGCATTTT

d_call: .
v_call: TRBV29-1
clone_size: .
j_call: TRBJ1-1
cdr3_aa: CSADPRGANTEAFF
cdr3_nt: TGCAGCGCCGACCCCCGGGGGGCGAACACTGAAGCTTTCTTT

d_call: .
v_call: TRBV7-9
clone_size: .
j_call: TRBJ1-5
cdr3_aa: CASSPNGYQPQHF
cdr3_nt: TGTGCCAGCAGCCCAAATGGTTACCAGCCCCAGCATTTT

d_call: TRBD1
v_call: TRBV6-1
clone_size: .
j_call: TRBJ1-3
cdr3_aa: CASSTGTGTGNTIYF
cdr3_nt: TGTGCCAGCAGTACCGGGACAGGTACTGGAAACACCATATATTTT

d_call: TRBD2
v_call: TRBV5-1
clone_size: .
j_call: TRBJ2-1
cdr3_aa: CASSNSLTSGGRREQFF
cdr3_nt: TGCGCCAGCAGCAACTCACTTACCAGCGGGGGGAGGCGTGAGCAGTTCTTC

d_call: .
v_call: TRBV7-8
clone_size: .
j_call: TRBJ1-1
cdr3_aa: CASSLEYGGNTEAFF
cdr3_nt: TGTGCCAGCAGCTTAGAATATGGGGGGAACACTGAAGCTTTCTTT

d_call: .
v_call: TRBV11-2
clone_size: .
j_call: TRBJ2-2
cdr3_aa: CASRHPGRRGGELFF
cdr3_nt: TGTGCCAGCAGGCATCCGGGACGAAGAGGCGGGGAGCTGTTTTTT

d_call: TRBD2
v_call: TRBV5-4
clone_size: once
j_call: TRBJ2-1
cdr3_aa: CASSLGLAGPNEQFF
cdr3_nt: TGTGCCAGCAGCTTGGGGCTAGCGGGACCGAATGAGCAGTTCTTC

d_call: .
v_call: TRBV25-1
clone_size: .
j_call: TRBJ1-4
cdr3_aa: CASRTREPGSEEKLFF
cdr3_nt: TGTGCCAGCAGGACCCGGGAGCCAGGATCGGAAGAAAAACTGTTTTTT

d_call: .
v_call: TRBV7-6
clone_size: once
j_call: TRBJ1-2
cdr3_aa: CASSPIATGGGYTF
cdr3_nt: TGTGCCAGCAGCCCAATTGCGACAGGTGGTGGCTACACCTTC

d_call: .
v_call: TRBV7-9
clone_size: .
j_call: TRBJ2-7
cdr3_aa: CASSLATGEQYF
cdr3_nt: TGTGCCAGCAGCTTAGCCACCGGAGAGCAGTACTTC

d_call: .
v_call: TRBV11-2
clone_size: once
j_call: TRBJ2-5
cdr3_aa: CASSLVGALQETQYF
cdr3_nt: TGTGCCAGCAGCTTAGTCGGGGCACTCCAAGAGACCCAGTACTTC

d_call: TRBD1
v_call: TRBV2
clone_size: .
j_call: TRBJ2-4
cdr3_aa: CASRGQGKIQYF
cdr3_nt: TGTGCCAGCAGGGGACAGGGAAAAATTCAGTACTTC

d_call: .
v_call: TRBV4-2
clone_size: .
j_call: TRBJ1-4
cdr3_aa: CASSQDGAGKTTNEKLFF
cdr3_nt: TGTGCCAGCAGCCAAGATGGGGCAGGGAAGACAACTAATGAAAAACTGTTTTTT